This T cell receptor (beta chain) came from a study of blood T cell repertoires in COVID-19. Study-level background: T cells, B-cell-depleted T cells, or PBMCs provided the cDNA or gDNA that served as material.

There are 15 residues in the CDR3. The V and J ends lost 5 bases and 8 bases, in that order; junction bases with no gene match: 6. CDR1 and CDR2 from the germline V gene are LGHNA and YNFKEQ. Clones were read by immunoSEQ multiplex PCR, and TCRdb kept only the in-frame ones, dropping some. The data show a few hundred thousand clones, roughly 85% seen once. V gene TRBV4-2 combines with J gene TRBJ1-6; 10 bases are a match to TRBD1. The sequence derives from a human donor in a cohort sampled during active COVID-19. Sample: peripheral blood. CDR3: CASSIGGQGHSPLHF. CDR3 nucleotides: TGTGCCAGCAGCATAGGGGGACAGGGGCATTCACCCCTCCACTTT.